One and the same sample provided the 18 T cell receptor beta chains below, sequenced in a study of shared T cell receptors in the human thymus. Method: immunoSEQ multiplex PCR; TCRdb's copy keeps in-frame clones and lacks some. The sample yields about 400,000 clones, approximately 95% seen once. Sample: thymocytes. The receptors here all came from a human donor.

The chain carries TRBV27 and TRBJ2-7; 7 nucleotides agree with TRBD2. J gave up 5 bases and V 5 bases, and 9 bases lay outside the gene matches. CDR3 length: 14 residues. Per the germline V gene, CDR1 is MNHEY and CDR2 is SMNVEV (reference sequence). DNA of the CDR3: TGTGCCAGCAGTCGCCGGCGGGAGACGGACGAGCAGTACTTC. It specifies CASSRRRETDEQYF.

This rearrangement joins TRBV6-4 to TRBJ2-1, with TRBD1 matching 9 bases. With 8 bases clipped from V and 5 bases from J, the junction kept 13 bases outside the gene matches. The CDR3 extends over 16 amino acids. Germline loops: CDR1 MRHNA, CDR2 SNTAGT. The CDR3 DNA reads as TGTGCCAGCCGGACTCGGGTGGGACAGGGCGACAATGAGCAGTTCTTC. It codes for CASRTRVGQGDNEQFF.

The chain carries TRBV6-4 and TRBJ1-1, with TRBD1 identical over 8 bases. Trimming cost V 4 bases and J 4 bases; bases outside gene matches: 20. In germline, CDR1 is MRHNA, CDR2 SNTAGT. The CDR3 covers 19 residues. The CDR3 coding sequence is TGTGCCAGCAGTGTCATCCGGCGGGCAGGGGGCAGGCGGTCCACTGAAGCTTTCTTT. Protein product: CASSVIRRAGGRRSTEAFF.

This rearrangement joins TRBV6-1 to TRBJ2-1; 12 bases align to TRBD2. The V and J ends lost 4 bases and 7 bases, in that order; junction bases with no gene match: 5. From germline, CDR1 is MNHNS and CDR2 SASEGT. The CDR3 totals 15 residues. The CDR3 coding sequence is TGTGCCAGCAGTGCTAGCGGGAGGGCCGAAAATGAGCAGTTCTTC. Encoded protein: CASSASGRAENEQFF.

The chain uses TRBV28 and TRBJ2-3; D might be TRBD2 (6 bases). V was pared by 4 bases and J by 0 bases, with 8 bases between. The CDR3 is 14 amino acids. CDR1 and CDR2 from the germline V gene are MDHEN and SYDVKM. The CDR3 region has the DNA TGTGCCAGCAGTTGGGACTCTAGCACAGATACGCAGTATTTT. This gives the protein CASSWDSSTDTQYF. The variable domain in full, completed from reference TRBV28 and TRBJ2-3, reads DVKVTQSSRYLVKRTGEKVFLECVQDMDHENMFWYRQDPGLGLRLIYFSYDVKMKEKGDIPEGYSVSREKKERFSLILESASTNQTSMYLCASSWDSSTDTQYFGPGTRLTVL.

V gene TRBV27 combines with J gene TRBJ1-3; D is unresolved. Per the germline V gene, CDR1 is MNHEY and CDR2 is SMNVEV (reference sequence). Trimming cost V 6 bases and J 2 bases, with 11 bases left between them. The CDR3 is made up of 14 amino acids. CDR3 sequence (DNA): TGTGCCAGCAGCCCGAAGGTCCCTGGAAACACCATATATTTT. Protein: CASSPKVPGNTIYF.

Only one count was recorded for this clone. The chain employs TRBV19 and TRBJ2-3, with D hard to call. The CDR3 consists of 16 residues. The germline V gene has CDR1 LNHDA and CDR2 SQIVND (reference sequence). V was shortened by 5 bases and J by 0 bases, with 15 bases between the two germline ends. The CDR3 loop reads CASSQFEQYSTDTQYF. The CDR3, as DNA: TGTGCCAGTAGTCAATTTGAGCAATATAGCACAGATACGCAGTATTTT. The entire variable domain, with the rest obtained from reference TRBV19 and TRBJ2-3, is as follows: DGGITQSPKYLFRKEGQNVTLSCEQNLNHDAMYWYRQDPGQGLRLIYYSQIVNDFQKGDIAEGYSVSREKKESFPLTVTSAQKNPTAFYLCASSQFEQYSTDTQYFGPGTRLTVL.

The V call is TRBV30, the J call TRBJ2-7, with TRBD2 matching 8 bases. From germline, CDR1 is GTSNPN and CDR2 SVGIG (reference sequence). CDR3 length: 13 amino acids. Unmatched junction bases numbered 11, after V lost 8 bases and J lost 5 bases. CDR3 DNA sequence: TGTGCCCGGACGGCCAGCGGGAGCAACGAGCAGTACTTC. This gives the protein CARTASGSNEQYF.

The chain joins TRBV6-5 to TRBJ1-5, with a possible D match to TRBD1 (5 bases). V lost 8 bases and J 0 bases, leaving 14 bases between the germline ends. Germline CDR1 MNHEY, CDR2 SVGAGI. The CDR3 contains 15 residues. The CDR3 coding sequence is TGTGCCAGCCAGGGTCGCTCCTATAGCAATCAGCCCCAGCATTTT. It encodes CASQGRSYSNQPQHF.

The chain carries TRBV28 and TRBJ1-5, with a weak D call TRBD1 (6 bases). Trimming left V 3 bases short and J 3 bases short, with 15 bases between. The CDR3 runs 16 residues. Germline V CDR1 and CDR2: MDHEN, SYDVKM. CDR3 DNA: TGTGCCAGCAGTTTTGCGGGGGGGCTAACCAATCAGCCCCAGCATTTT. Encoded protein: CASSFAGGLTNQPQHF.

This chain uses TRBV6-5 with TRBJ2-7, with D perhaps given as TRBD1 or TRBD2 (5 bases each). V was cut by 2 bases and J by 3 bases, with 17 bases left in between. The germline V gene encodes CDR1 MNHEY and CDR2 SVGAGI. The CDR3 loop spans 16 amino acids. CDR3: CASSYDGTRPVYEQYF. CDR3 bases: TGTGCCAGCAGTTACGATGGGACCCGGCCGGTCTACGAGCAGTACTTC.

V and J are TRBV10-1 and TRBJ2-5, with D possibly matching TRBD2 (5 bases). CDR1 and CDR2 (germline): WNHNN, SYGVQD (reference sequence). The CDR3 loop spans 14 amino acids. Trimming removed 2 bases at V and 4 bases at J, with 11 bases between. CDR3 nucleotides: TGCGCCAGCAGTGAGACTAGTTCTCCAGAGACCCAGTACTTC. This codes for CASSETSSPETQYF.

This clone was detected only once. The J gene is TRBJ2-7, the V gene TRBV10-2; D perhaps matches TRBD2 (5 bases). Germline V lookup: CDR1 WSHSY, CDR2 SAAADI. This CDR3 comprises 13 residues. V was shortened by 4 bases and J by 6 bases, with 13 bases between the two germline ends. CDR3 sequence reads: CASSAGGSSEQYF. The CDR3 nucleotides are TGCGCCAGCAGTGCGGGTGGGAGCAGCGAGCAGTACTTC.

The chain couples TRBV7-9 to TRBJ2-7; no clear D gene. The CDR3 has 13 residues. V dropped 6 bases and J dropped 6 bases, with 15 bases sitting between them. The germline gives CDR1 SEHNR, CDR2 FQNEAQ (reference sequence). The CDR3 sequence is CASRPFSCGEQYF. CDR3 in DNA: TGTGCCAGCAGACCATTTAGTTGCGGCGAGCAGTACTTC.

The rearrangement links TRBV4-2 to TRBJ1-5; no definite D call. The CDR3 extends over 17 amino acids. Germline V gene lookup returns CDR1 LGHNA and CDR2 YNFKEQ. V dropped 4 bases and J dropped 0 bases, with 16 bases sitting between them. CDR3 residues: CASSPSYSPDSNQPQHF. CDR3 nucleotide sequence: TGTGCCAGCAGCCCCTCTTATTCCCCCGATAGCAATCAGCCCCAGCATTTT.

The chain is built from TRBV23-1 and TRBJ2-6; a weak D match, TRBD1 (5 bases). TRBV23-1 is an ORF; its function is uncertain. Trimming left V 0 bases short and J 0 bases short, with 18 bases between. The CDR3 spans 20 residues. For the CDR3, the DNA is TGCGCCAGCAGTCAATCGAAAGGAGACAGTTCCCTCTCTGGGGCCAACGTCCTGACTTTC. This codes for CASSQSKGDSSLSGANVLTF.

The rearrangement uses TRBV29-1 and TRBJ1-2; the D is unclear. Trimming stripped 0 bases from V and 7 bases from J, with 18 bases between. This CDR3 spans 15 amino acids. The V gene's germline CDR1 is SQVTM and CDR2 ANQGSEA. The CDR3 is CSVEDRRAQRGGYTF. The CDR3 DNA reads as TGCAGCGTTGAAGATCGTAGAGCCCAGCGAGGTGGCTACACCTTC. Based on the CDR3 plus reference TRBV29-1 and TRBJ1-2, the full variable domain is SAVISQKPSRDICQRGTSLTIQCQVDSQVTMMFWYRQQPGQSLTLIATANQGSEATYESGFVIDKFPISRPNLTFSTLTVSNMSPEDSSIYLCSVEDRRAQRGGYTFGSGTRLTVV.

The chain has TRBV30 and TRBJ2-5, with D possibly being TRBD2 (5 bases). The closer fit of TRBJ2-7 to the DNA end suggests the J call may be wrong. Germline lookup yields CDR1 GTSNPN and CDR2 SVGIG (reference sequence). The CDR3 is 15 residues long. The CDR3 here is CAWSVGSARLYEQYF. The CDR3 nucleotides read TGTGCCTGGAGTGTAGGTAGCGCGCGGCTATACGAGCAGTACTTC.